This T cell receptor beta chain derives from a study of shared clonotypes between healthy human individuals. Findings of the study overall: Around 5% was the fraction of naive CD4 clonotypes found shared across four donors.

Naive CD8 cells lacked CD45RO, underwent positive selection for CCR7 and left out terminally differentiated effector memory CD45RA+ cells. Free of recent acute infections or vaccinations, the donors were healthy HIV-negative adults. In regard to this clone: Antigen: not known.

Germline CDR1 MNHEY, CDR2 SVGAGI. CDR3 length: 14 residues. V dropped 9 bases and J dropped 0 bases, with 9 bases sitting between them. Deep-level settings were used for running the assay. Using immunoSEQ multiplex PCR, the repertoire was profiled, and TCRdb retains in-frame clones only, with some absent. The sample has about 2 million clones, approximately 94% seen once. The sequence came from a man younger than 30 in good health. V gene TRBV6-5 combines with J gene TRBJ2-6, with TRBD2 as a possible D gene (6 bases). Sample: naive CD8+ T cells sorted from blood. The CDR3, as DNA: TGTGCCAGTTCGCGGGACTCTGGGGCCAACGTCCTGACTTTC. Protein product: CASSRDSGANVLTF.